This entry concerns a single T cell receptor beta chain. This entry is derived from a study of PD-1 blockade in classical Hodgkin lymphoma. The method was immunoSEQ multiplex PCR; TCRdb's version includes in-frame clones alone and lacks a portion of them. Of tens of thousands of clones in the sample, 90% to 95% are singletons; the top ten hold 6.5% to 9.5%. The sample's time point: cycle 4 day 1 (C4D1), after 5 to 7 weeks of nivolumab. Following autologous stem cell transplantation, relapse occurred in every patient, and exposure to brentuximab vedotin varied. Germline V gene data show CDR1 as SGHTA and CDR2 as FQGNSA. The ends were cut back, 1 base at V and 1 base at J, with 5 bases in the middle. This CDR3 has 14 residues.

Specimen: peripheral blood mononuclear cells (PBMCs), collected before the fourth cycle of nivolumab. This clonotype originated in a human donor with classical Hodgkin lymphoma. V gene TRBV7-2 combines with J gene TRBJ1-3, with no clear D. CDR3 in DNA: TGTGCCAGCAGCTTAGGGGGATCTGGAAACACCATATATTTT. This encodes CASSLGGSGNTIYF.